The clone carrying this T cell receptor beta chain was counted ten times or more. Its target is not known. The source of the sample is a study of glioma-infiltrating T cells. General study findings and limits: Non-neoplastic patients had below-expected tissue-blood divergence, while all gliomas exceeded expectation. Only very few CDR3 sequences appeared in both tissue and blood.

TCR alpha and beta CDR3 regions were amplified from RNA using iRepertoire nested multiplex PCR. One-step reverse transcription and amplification started from around 100-400 ng of tissue mRNA or PBMC total RNA. One entry per CDR3 protein results from TCRdb running MiXCR on the multiplex PCR reads. The profile covers 150,000 to 200,000 distinct CDR3 sequences, with more than 30% appearing a single time and 20% to 25% taken by the ten largest. The receptor comes from a human donor with low-grade glioma or glioblastoma, undergoing nonglioma brain surgery, or in good health (not recorded which). The sequencing input was glioma tissue, nonneoplastic brain tissue, or PBMCs (not recorded which).

The CDR3 DNA sequence: TGTGCCAGCAGTTTGACAGGGGGAGGGAATGGCTACACCTTC. Its protein product is CASSLTGGGNGYTF. V gene TRBV27 combines with J gene TRBJ1-2; 9 bases are a match to TRBD1. With V trimmed by 3 bases and J by 6 bases, 5 bases remained unmatched. The germline gives CDR1 MNHEY, CDR2 SMNVEV (reference sequence). The CDR3 covers 14 residues.